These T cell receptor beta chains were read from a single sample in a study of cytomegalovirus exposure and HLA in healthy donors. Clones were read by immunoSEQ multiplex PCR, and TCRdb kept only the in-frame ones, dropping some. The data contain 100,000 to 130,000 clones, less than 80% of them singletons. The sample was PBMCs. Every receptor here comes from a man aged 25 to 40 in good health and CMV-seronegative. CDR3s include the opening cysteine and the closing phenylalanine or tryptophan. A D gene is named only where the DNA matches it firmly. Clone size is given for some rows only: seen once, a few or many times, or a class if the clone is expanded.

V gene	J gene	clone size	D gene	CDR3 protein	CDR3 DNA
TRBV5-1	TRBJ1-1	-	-	CASSWSGTAEAEAFF	TGCGCCAGCAGCTGGAGCGGGACGGCGGAGGCTGAAGCTTTCTTT
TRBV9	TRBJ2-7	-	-	CASSVASASYEQYF	TGTGCCAGCAGCGTAGCGAGCGCTTCCTACGAGCAGTACTTC
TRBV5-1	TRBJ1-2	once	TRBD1	CASSPDRPPNYGYTF	TGCGCCAGCAGCCCGGACAGGCCCCCTAACTATGGCTACACCTTC
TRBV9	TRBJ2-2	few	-	CASSAGTKFANTGELFF	TGTGCCAGCAGCGCGGGAACAAAATTTGCGAACACCGGGGAGCTGTTTTTT
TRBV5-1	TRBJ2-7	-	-	CASSLRTEDYGQYF	TGCGCCAGCAGCTTGAGAACAGAAGACTACGGGCAGTACTTC
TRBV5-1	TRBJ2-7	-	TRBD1	CAILPGQGALSYEQYF	TGCGCCATCCTACCGGGACAGGGGGCTCTCTCCTACGAGCAGTACTTC
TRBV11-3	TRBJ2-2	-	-	CASSLGGANTGELFF	TGTGCCAGCAGCTTAGGCGGGGCAAACACCGGGGAGCTGTTTTTT
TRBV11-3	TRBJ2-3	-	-	CASSSSGDTQYF	TGTGCCAGCAGCTCTTCGGGGGATACGCAGTATTTT
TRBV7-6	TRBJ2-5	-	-	CASTFSGETQYF	TGTGCCAGCACGTTTTCCGGGGAGACCCAGTACTTC
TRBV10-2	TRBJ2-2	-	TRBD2	CASGKGLGWSTGELFF	TGCGCCAGCGGAAAGGGACTAGGTTGGAGCACCGGGGAGCTGTTTTTT
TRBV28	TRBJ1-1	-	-	CASSLERVRTEAFF	TGTGCCAGCAGTTTGGAGAGGGTGAGAACTGAAGCTTTCTTT
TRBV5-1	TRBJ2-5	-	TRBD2	CASRGSLAGAETQYF	TGCGCCAGCAGGGGGAGTCTAGCGGGAGCGGAGACCCAGTACTTC
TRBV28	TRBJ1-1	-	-	CASSLEENTEAFF	TGTGCCAGCAGTTTAGAGGAGAACACTGAAGCTTTCTTT
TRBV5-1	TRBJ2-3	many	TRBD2	CASSSLAGGTDTQYF	TGCGCCAGCAGCTCATTAGCGGGAGGCACAGATACGCAGTATTTT
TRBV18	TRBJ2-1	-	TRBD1	CASSQGQGDYNEQFF	TGTGCCAGCTCACAGGGACAGGGGGACTACAATGAGCAGTTCTTC
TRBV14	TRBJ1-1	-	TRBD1	CASTDRPTEAFF	TGTGCCAGCACGGACAGGCCCACTGAAGCTTTCTTT
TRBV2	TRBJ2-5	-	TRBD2	CASMMSGGQETQYF	TGTGCCAGCATGATGTCGGGGGGGCAAGAGACCCAGTACTTC
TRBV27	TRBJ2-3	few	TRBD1	CASSPTLRQGASTDTQYF	TGTGCCAGCAGTCCCACGCTTCGACAGGGGGCTAGCACAGATACGCAGTATTTT
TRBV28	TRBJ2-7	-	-	CASSFFPPNEQYF	TGTGCCAGCAGTTTTTTCCCCCCAAACGAGCAGTACTTC
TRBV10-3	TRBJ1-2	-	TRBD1	CATSQGYGYTF	TGTGCCACCTCACAGGGGTATGGCTACACCTTC
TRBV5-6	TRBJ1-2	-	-	CASSLVAGDGYTF	TGTGCCAGCAGCTTGGTCGCCGGGGATGGCTACACCTTC
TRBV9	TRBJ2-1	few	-	CASSVDASSYNEQFF	TGTGCCAGCAGCGTAGACGCGAGCTCCTACAATGAGCAGTTCTTC
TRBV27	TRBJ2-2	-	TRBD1	CASSHLGTGGANTGELFF	TGTGCCAGCAGTCACCTCGGGACAGGGGGCGCGAACACCGGGGAGCTGTTTTTT
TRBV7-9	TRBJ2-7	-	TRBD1	CASSSSDRGGNYEQYF	TGTGCCAGCAGCTCATCGGACAGGGGAGGAAACTACGAGCAGTACTTC
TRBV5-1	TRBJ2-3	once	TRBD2	CASSSRLAGATDTQYF	TGCGCCAGCAGCTCGAGACTAGCGGGGGCCACAGATACGCAGTATTTT
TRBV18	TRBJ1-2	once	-	CASSPPGQGSYGYTF	TGTGCCAGCTCACCACCGGGGCAGGGGAGCTATGGCTACACCTTC
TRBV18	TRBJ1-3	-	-	CASSPIEIGDFSGNTIYF	TGTGCCAGCTCACCAATCGAGATAGGGGACTTCTCTGGAAACACCATATATTTT
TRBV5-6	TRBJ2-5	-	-	CASSDYGDGFEETQYF	TGTGCCAGCAGCGACTACGGGGATGGGTTTGAGGAGACCCAGTACTTC
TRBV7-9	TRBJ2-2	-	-	CSSRPGTGELFF	TGTTCCAGCAGGCCGGGCACCGGGGAGCTGTTTTTT
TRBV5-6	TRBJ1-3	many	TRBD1	CASSTTRTGGGNTIYF	TGTGCCAGCAGCACCACGAGGACAGGGGGGGGAAACACCATATATTTT
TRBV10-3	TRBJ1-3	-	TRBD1	CAISESGQGRRNTIYF	TGTGCCATCAGTGAGTCGGGACAGGGGCGGCGGAACACCATATATTTT